This T cell receptor (beta chain) was captured in a study of blood T cell repertoires in COVID-19. Study overall: The origin of the acute and convalescent COVID-19 samples was the United States, Italy and Spain. PBMCs, B-cell-depleted T cells, or T cells provided the cDNA or gDNA that made up the material.

Germline CDR1 and CDR2: SNHLY and FYNNEI. This CDR3 is built from 15 residues. As processed by the authors: Estimates of nucleated cell counts were drawn from the amplification of reference gene primers. Profiling relied on immunoSEQ multiplex PCR, and the TCRdb table lists in-frame clones only, not all of them. Clone size and the V and J calls come from that table; the DNA yielded D and trimming. The table lists some 180,000 clones, 75% to 90% of them singletons. Remarks on this clone: One end of the junction varies from germline; a read error may be responsible.

The sequence came from a man aged 35-49 years with acute or convalescent COVID-19. Input material: peripheral blood. The chain couples TRBV2 to TRBJ1-2; 10 bases match TRBD1. The CDR3 is CASSPRTGGNHGYTF. DNA for the CDR3: TGTGCCAGCAGCCCGCGGACAGGGGGTAACCATGGCTACACCTTC.